These T cell receptor beta chains were read from a single sample in a study of cytomegalovirus exposure and HLA in healthy donors. The table came from immunoSEQ multiplex PCR; TCRdb's copy has only in-frame clones and leaves some out. This table holds some 70,000 clones. The sequenced material came from PBMCs. All receptors derive from a man aged 35 to 55 in good health and CMV-seronegative. Each CDR3 is given with its conserved first and last residue. Each record gives: J gene, V gene, D gene, CDR3 DNA, CDR3 protein. D genes are given only for firm matches.

J: TRBJ2-1
V: TRBV29-1
D: TRBD2
DNA: TGCAGCACCGGACTAGACTACAATGAGCAGTTCTTC
CDR3: CSTGLDYNEQFF

J: TRBJ2-1
V: TRBV29-1
D: -
DNA: TGCAGCGTTACAGTGACAGGAGCGAACAATGAGCAGTTCTTC
CDR3: CSVTVTGANNEQFF

J: TRBJ2-5
V: TRBV10-2
D: -
DNA: TGCGCCAGCAGTGGGTCCCTAGAGACCCAGTACTTC
CDR3: CASSGSLETQYF

J: TRBJ2-1
V: TRBV5-1
D: TRBD2
DNA: TGCGCCAGCAGCTTGGTATCTAGCGGTGAGCAGTTCTTC
CDR3: CASSLVSSGEQFF

J: TRBJ2-2
V: TRBV21-1
D: -
DNA: TGTGCCAGCAGCAGGGTCCCGGGACTAGCGGGACCGAACACCGGGGAGCTGTTTTTT
CDR3: CASSRVPGLAGPNTGELFF

J: TRBJ2-7
V: TRBV11-2
D: -
DNA: TGTGCCAGCAGCTCCAACCGAGAAGCCTACGAGCAGTACTTC
CDR3: CASSSNREAYEQYF

J: TRBJ1-5
V: TRBV6-1
D: -
DNA: TGTGCCAGCAGTGGTTTCGAGGGTAGGAGCAATCAGCCCCAGCATTTT
CDR3: CASSGFEGRSNQPQHF

J: TRBJ1-5
V: TRBV5-6
D: -
DNA: TGTGCCAGCAGCTTAAGGGAGTTCAATCAGCCCCAGCATTTT
CDR3: CASSLREFNQPQHF

J: TRBJ2-7
V: TRBV6-5
D: -
DNA: TGTGCCAGCAGTTCCCGACAGAACCTCCCCGAGCAGTACTTC
CDR3: CASSSRQNLPEQYF

J: TRBJ2-1
V: TRBV10-2
D: TRBD1
DNA: TGCGCCAGCAGTCGCCCTGACAGGGAAATGTACAATGAGCAGTTCTTC
CDR3: CASSRPDREMYNEQFF

J: TRBJ2-3
V: TRBV4-3
D: TRBD2
DNA: TGCGCCAGCAGCCAAGGAGCGGGGGACGTAGATACGCAGTATTTT
CDR3: CASSQGAGDVDTQYF

J: TRBJ1-3
V: TRBV6-6
D: -
DNA: TGTGCCACCCAAACTCTCTCTGGAAACACCATATATTTT
CDR3: CATQTLSGNTIYF

J: TRBJ1-1
V: TRBV2
D: TRBD1
DNA: TGTGCCAGCAGGGAGGGGGCTGGGACTGAAGCTTTCTTT
CDR3: CASREGAGTEAFF

J: TRBJ2-7
V: TRBV7-2
D: -
DNA: TGTGCCAGCAGCCTCGTGGGTAGCGGATACCTCTACGAGCAGTACTTC
CDR3: CASSLVGSGYLYEQYF

J: TRBJ2-7
V: TRBV7-2
D: -
DNA: TGTGCCAGCAGCCTGGGCGCCAGGTTGGACGAGCAGTACTTC
CDR3: CASSLGARLDEQYF

J: TRBJ2-3
V: TRBV5-1
D: TRBD1
DNA: TGCGCCAGCAGCAGGACAGGGACCGGCACAGATACGCAGTATTTT
CDR3: CASSRTGTGTDTQYF

J: TRBJ1-5
V: TRBV5-6
D: TRBD1
DNA: TGTGCCAGCAGCTTGGGGGTGGGACAGGGGAGCGATCAGCCCCAGCATTTT
CDR3: CASSLGVGQGSDQPQHF

J: TRBJ1-1
V: TRBV19
D: -
DNA: TGTGCCAGTAGTATTCGGGTGAACACTGAAGCTTTCTTT
CDR3: CASSIRVNTEAFF

J: TRBJ2-3
V: TRBV5-1
D: TRBD2
DNA: TGCGCCAGCAGCCAGCGGGGGGGCAACACAGATACGCAGTATTTT
CDR3: CASSQRGGNTDTQYF

J: TRBJ1-2
V: TRBV28
D: -
DNA: TGTGCCAGCAGTTCTACAGGAATCTATGGCTACACCTTC
CDR3: CASSSTGIYGYTF

J: TRBJ2-5
V: TRBV7-9
D: -
DNA: TGTGCCAGCAGCCCCAGGGGCCAGGTCGTCGAGACCCAGTACTTC
CDR3: CASSPRGQVVETQYF

J: TRBJ2-7
V: TRBV4-3
D: -
DNA: TGCGCCAGCAGCCAAGACTTGGTGCTCAGGCGTTACTTC
CDR3: CASSQDLVLRRYF

J: TRBJ1-1
V: TRBV5-1
D: TRBD1
DNA: TGCGCCAGCAGCTTAGGGACAGGAACTGAAGCTTTCTTT
CDR3: CASSLGTGTEAFF

J: TRBJ1-4
V: TRBV6-5
D: -
DNA: TGTGCCACCGGCGGGGCGACTAATGAAAAACTGTTTTTT
CDR3: CATGGATNEKLFF

J: TRBJ2-5
V: TRBV5-1
D: TRBD2
DNA: TGCGCCAGCAGCTTGGGGGGACTAGCGAGGTCGTCTACAGAGACCCAGTACTTC
CDR3: CASSLGGLARSSTETQYF

J: TRBJ2-7
V: TRBV7-6
D: -
DNA: TGTGCCAGCGGGAACGGGGAAGCCTACGAGCAGTACTTC
CDR3: CASGNGEAYEQYF

J: TRBJ2-3
V: TRBV5-8
D: -
DNA: TGTGCCAGCAGCTCGCCGACAGCGACCTTCACAGATACGCAGTATTTT
CDR3: CASSSPTATFTDTQYF

J: TRBJ2-2
V: TRBV18
D: TRBD1
DNA: TGTGCCAGCTCACCAAAGACAGGGTACACCGGGGAGCTGTTTTTT
CDR3: CASSPKTGYTGELFF

J: TRBJ1-1
V: TRBV5-1
D: -
DNA: TGCGCCAGCAGATCTGGGCGAGAAGCTTTCTTT
CDR3: CASRSGREAFF

J: TRBJ1-4
V: TRBV2
D: TRBD1
DNA: TGTGCCAGCAGTGACTTGGACAGGGGGAATGAAAAACTGTTTTTT
CDR3: CASSDLDRGNEKLFF

J: TRBJ2-7
V: TRBV29-1
D: -
DNA: TGCAGCGTTCGGACCCCGGGATTCCACGAGCAGTACTTC
CDR3: CSVRTPGFHEQYF

J: TRBJ2-2
V: TRBV19
D: -
DNA: TGTGCCAGTAGTATCAGGCAGGGCGGCGGGGAGCTGTTTTTT
CDR3: CASSIRQGGGELFF